Shown below are 9 T cell receptor beta chains from a single sample sequenced in a study of T cell responses to AZD1222 COVID-19 vaccine. Data came from immunoSEQ multiplex PCR; TCRdb stores just in-frame clones and leaves some out. The sample yields about 140,000 clones, 80% to 95% seen once. The input for sequencing was peripheral blood, taken 28 days after the second AZD1222 dose. Every receptor here comes from an adult who received the AZD1222 COVID-19 vaccine.

The rearrangement joins TRBV27 to TRBJ1-1; D is undetermined. The CDR3 runs 15 residues. Trimming stripped 1 base from V and 4 bases from J, with 13 bases between. Germline V CDR1 and CDR2: MNHEY, SMNVEV (reference sequence). CDR3 residues: CASSLYNLRGTEAFF. Written as DNA, the CDR3 is TGTGCCAGCAGTTTATACAATCTTCGGGGCACTGAAGCTTTCTTT.

This clone came up a few times. The CDR3 protein is CSVVLLAGGRDTQYF. The DNA of the CDR3 is TGCAGCGTTGTTTTACTAGCGGGAGGGCGAGATACGCAGTATTTT. The rearrangement uses TRBV29-1 and TRBJ2-3; 13 nucleotides agree with TRBD2. Germline V lookup: CDR1 SQVTM, CDR2 ANQGSEA. This CDR3 is built from 15 residues. V lost 4 bases and J lost 5; bases outside the gene matches: 6.

V gene TRBV18 combines with J gene TRBJ1-1, with D possibly being TRBD1 (5 bases). Germline CDR1 reads KGHSH; CDR2 reads LQKENI. V lost 5 bases and J lost 0, with 13 bases in between. CDR3 size: 15 residues. The CDR3 sequence: CASSTAGTVNTEAFF. CDR3 sequence (DNA): TGTGCCAGCTCAACGGCCGGGACGGTGAACACTGAAGCTTTCTTT. Supplemented by reference TRBV18 and TRBJ1-1, the full variable domain reads NAGVMQNPRHLVRRRGQEARLRCSPMKGHSHVYWYRQLPEEGLKFMVYLQKENIIDESGMPKERFSAEFPKEGPSILRIQQVVRGDSAAYFCASSTAGTVNTEAFFGQGTRLTVV.

CDR3 in amino acids: CASSQEGRPAGYSPLHF. The DNA for the CDR3 is TGTGCCAGCAGCCAAGAGGGTCGGCCTGCCGGGTATTCACCCCTCCACTTT. The chain joins TRBV4-2 to TRBJ1-6, with D hard to call. This CDR3 spans 17 amino acids. With 0 bases removed from V and 8 bases from J, the gap between germline ends came to 17 bases. Germline V gives CDR1 LGHNA, CDR2 YNFKEQ.

The gene calls are TRBV5-1 and TRBJ2-1; D gene unclear. CDR3 size: 13 residues. The V end lost 3 bases, the J end lost 2 bases, and 6 bases lay between the germline ends. Germline values: CDR1 SGHRS, CDR2 YFSETQ. For the CDR3, the DNA is TGCGCCAGCAGCTATGGTCCCTACAATGAGCAGTTCTTC. This gives the protein CASSYGPYNEQFF.

The chain employs TRBV5-4 and TRBJ2-5; TRBD2 matches 7 bases. Germline V gives CDR1 SGHNT, CDR2 YYREEE (reference sequence). The trim removed 7 bases at V and 3 bases at J, leaving 12 bases unmatched. This CDR3 comprises 15 residues. The CDR3 spells CASFAGRAEKETQYF. CDR3 coding DNA: TGTGCCAGCTTCGCTGGGAGGGCGGAAAAAGAGACCCAGTACTTC.

The chain uses TRBV27 and TRBJ2-1, with TRBD2 identical over 11 bases. Germline assignment: CDR1 MNHEY and CDR2 SMNVEV (reference sequence). This CDR3 region has 16 residues. The junction had 12 bases not matched to a gene; V was cut back by 4 bases and J by 10 bases. The CDR3 region has the DNA TGTGCCAGCAGTTCACTAGCGGGAGTAGAATCCCGGGAGCAGTTCTTC. Protein: CASSSLAGVESREQFF.

The rearrangement links TRBV28 to TRBJ2-3; no clear D. Looked up from germline, CDR1 is MDHEN and CDR2 is SYDVKM. The CDR3 has 15 amino acids. Trimming pared 2 bases from V and 1 base from J, leaving 10 bases between. The CDR3 region is CASSLVSAGTDTQYF. DNA for the CDR3: TGTGCCAGCAGTTTAGTCTCGGCGGGCACAGATACGCAGTATTTT.

The genes are TRBV29-1 and TRBJ1-1; the D gene is possibly TRBD1 (5 bases). Germline V gene data show CDR1 as SQVTM and CDR2 as ANQGSEA. The CDR3 is 14 residues long. Trimming pared 6 bases from V and 0 bases from J, leaving 14 bases between. The CDR3 coding sequence is TGCAGCGTCAAAGCCACAGGACTGAACACTGAAGCTTTCTTT. Translated: CSVKATGLNTEAFF. The variable domain in full, completed from reference TRBV29-1 and TRBJ1-1, reads SAVISQKPSRDICQRGTSLTIQCQVDSQVTMMFWYRQQPGQSLTLIATANQGSEATYESGFVIDKFPISRPNLTFSTLTVSNMSPEDSSIYLCSVKATGLNTEAFFGQGTRLTVV.